These 22 T cell receptor beta chains came from one sample sequenced in a study of CD8 T cells in Susac syndrome. Reverse transcription used roughly 0.45 to 1 ug RNA and random hexamers. MiXCR, run by TCRdb on the immunoSEQ multiplex PCR reads, gives a single entry per CDR3 protein. The sample carries hundreds of thousands of distinct CDR3 sequences, approximately 94% recorded once. The sequencing input was CD4+ T cells from PBMCs. These receptors all come from a human donor with Susac syndrome.

CDR3 amino acids: CASRRHKNTEAFF. Here the CDR3 DNA reads TGTGCCAGCAGGCGGCACAAGAACACTGAAGCTTTCTTT. The V gene is TRBV27, the J gene TRBJ1-1; D uncertain. V was shortened by 6 bases and J by 1 base, with 9 bases between the two germline ends. CDR1 and CDR2 (germline): MNHEY, SMNVEV (reference sequence). The CDR3 is made up of 13 amino acids.

The chain uses TRBV12-3 or TRBV12-4 and TRBJ2-7; 8 nucleotides match TRBD2. Unmatched junction bases numbered 6, after V lost 3 bases and J lost 2 bases. CDR3 length equals 15 residues. The DNA of the CDR3 is TGTGCCAGCAGTTTGGGTAGCGGGGAGGCCTACGAGCAGTACTTC. Its protein is CASSLGSGEAYEQYF.

The gene calls are TRBV7-8 and TRBJ2-7; 10 nucleotides line up with TRBD1. J lost 1 base, V lost 5 bases, and 8 bases had no gene match. The CDR3 covers 16 residues. Germline CDR1 and CDR2: SGHVS and FQNEAQ. Here the CDR3 DNA reads TGTGCCAGCAGCCCCCCCGGGACAGGGGCGTCCTACGAGCAGTACTTC. Translation gives CASSPPGTGASYEQYF.

The V and J genes are TRBV20-1 and TRBJ2-7; TRBD2 matches at 9 bases. The CDR3 is made up of 13 amino acids. Unmatched junction bases numbered 5, after V lost 6 bases and J lost 2 bases. Per germline, CDR1 DFQATT and CDR2 SNEGSKA (reference sequence). CDR3 DNA sequence: TGCAGTGCCCCTAGCGGGGTTACCTACGAGCAGTACTTC. Its translation is CSAPSGVTYEQYF.

J is TRBJ2-3 and V is TRBV12-3 or TRBV12-4; tentatively, D is TRBD1 or TRBD2 (5 bases each). CDR3 size: 15 residues. V was shortened by 5 bases and J by 2 bases, with 14 bases between the two germline ends. Here the CDR3 DNA reads TGTGCCAGCAGTCCCCATAGGGACCCCACAGATACGCAGTATTTT. Translated: CASSPHRDPTDTQYF.

The chain links TRBV7-9 to TRBJ2-3; D might be TRBD1 (6 bases). Germline lookup yields CDR1 SEHNR and CDR2 FQNEAQ (reference sequence). Trimming shortened V by 5 bases and J by 5 bases, and 11 bases separated the two germline ends. There are 13 residues in the CDR3. The CDR3 nucleotides are TGTGCCAGCAGCGACAGGTCTAGAGATACGCAGTATTTT. Its protein product is CASSDRSRDTQYF.

The chain joins TRBV30 to TRBJ2-1; TRBD2 agrees at 10 bases. CDR1 GTSNPN and CDR2 SVGIG come from the germline V gene (reference sequence). This CDR3 has 18 residues. The V and J ends lost 4 bases and 2 bases, in that order; junction bases with no gene match: 14. CDR3 sequence: CAWTPLLAGGLPYNEQFF. CDR3 sequence (DNA): TGTGCCTGGACCCCTCTCTTAGCGGGGGGCCTTCCCTACAATGAGCAGTTCTTC. Full variable domain (remainder filled in from reference TRBV30 and TRBJ2-1): SQTIHQWPATLVQPVGSPLSLECTVEGTSNPNLYWYRQAAGRGLQLLFYSVGIGQISSEVPQNLSASRPQDRQFILSSKKLLLSDSGFYLCAWTPLLAGGLPYNEQFFGPGTRLTVL.

The chain links TRBV7-2 to TRBJ1-5; 12 bases are shared with TRBD1. CDR3 length: 19 residues. The V gene's germline CDR1 is SGHTA and CDR2 FQGNSA. With 1 base clipped from V and 2 bases from J, the junction kept 9 bases outside the gene matches. The CDR3 DNA is TGTGCCAGCAGCTTAGTGGGGACAGGGGGCCCTAATGGCAATCAGCCCCAGCATTTT. Its protein is CASSLVGTGGPNGNQPQHF.

The chain recombines TRBV20-1 with TRBJ2-7; 7 bases are a match to TRBD1. Germline trimming cut 3 bases from V and 0 bases from J; bases unmatched to any gene: 8. The CDR3 is 15 amino acids. CDR1 and CDR2 from the germline V gene are DFQATT and SNEGSKA (reference sequence). The CDR3 DNA is TGCAGTGCTAGCGCCGGGACAGAGACCTCCTACGAGCAGTACTTC. Translating it yields CSASAGTETSYEQYF.

This chain uses TRBV2 with TRBJ1-4; D uncertain. This CDR3 contains 12 residues. The V gene lost 7 bases and the J gene lost 7 bases, with 10 bases spanning the gap. Germline CDR1 is SNHLY and CDR2 is FYNNEI. CDR3 sequence reads: CASMYGGEKLFF. CDR3 coding DNA: TGTGCCAGCATGTACGGAGGTGAAAAACTGTTTTTT.

This rearrangement joins TRBV27 to TRBJ2-3; the D gene is possibly TRBD2 (6 bases). Germline V gives CDR1 MNHEY, CDR2 SMNVEV (reference sequence). The V and J ends lost 4 bases and 2 bases respectively, with 13 bases between them. The CDR3 sequence is 15 residues long. As DNA, the CDR3 is TGTGCCAGCAGTTCAGGGACTCTCTACACAGATACGCAGTATTTT. The encoded protein is CASSSGTLYTDTQYF.

The J gene is TRBJ2-2, the V gene TRBV7-2, with D unresolved. V was clipped by 5 bases and J by 6 bases, with 19 bases between them. The CDR3 consists of 16 residues. The germline V gene has CDR1 SGHTA and CDR2 FQGNSA. CDR3 sequence reads: CASSPPVALTPGELFF. As DNA, the CDR3 is TGTGCCAGCAGCCCCCCTGTGGCCCTAACACCCGGGGAGCTGTTTTTT. Full variable domain (outside the CDR3, taken from reference TRBV7-2 and TRBJ2-2): GAGVSQSPSNKVTEKGKDVELRCDPISGHTALYWYRQSLGQGLEFLIYFQGNSAPDKSGLPSDRFSAERTGGSVSTLTIQRTQQEDSAVYLCASSPPVALTPGELFFGEGSRLTVL.

This chain links TRBV7-9 with TRBJ1-2; 7 nucleotides match TRBD1. The CDR3 covers 13 residues. Germline lookup yields CDR1 SEHNR and CDR2 FQNEAQ (reference sequence). Unmatched junction bases numbered 5, after V lost 6 bases and J lost 4 bases. CDR3 nucleotides: TGTGCCAGCAGTACTACAGGGGCCTATGGCTACACCTTC. Encoded protein: CASSTTGAYGYTF.

The V and J genes are TRBV28 and TRBJ1-5, with 8 bases aligning to TRBD1. The CDR3 spans 14 residues. J gave up 4 bases and V 5 bases, and 4 bases lay outside the gene matches. Germline assignment: CDR1 MDHEN and CDR2 SYDVKM. As DNA, the CDR3 is TGTGCCAGCAGTACGACAGGGGTTAATCAGCCCCAGCATTTT. The encoded protein is CASSTTGVNQPQHF.

The chain recombines TRBV20-1 with TRBJ1-3; the D gene is possibly TRBD1 (5 bases). The CDR3 consists of 14 residues. Trimming stripped 7 bases from V and 0 bases from J, with 13 bases between. Germline CDR1 and CDR2: DFQATT and SNEGSKA (reference sequence). CDR3 DNA sequence: TGCAGTGTTGGGACCGGCTTCTCTGGAAACACCATATATTTT. Protein sequence: CSVGTGFSGNTIYF.

V usage is TRBV3-1 and J usage is TRBJ2-5; D ambiguous. CDR1 is LGHDT, CDR2 YNNKEL, per germline (reference sequence). The CDR3 sequence is 19 residues long. Trimming cost V 2 bases and J 5 bases, with 27 bases left between them. CDR3 protein: CASSQRSTYLLEEKETQYF. In nucleotides, the CDR3 is TGTGCCAGCAGCCAAAGGTCAACCTACCTACTTGAGGAGAAGGAGACCCAGTACTTC.

This sequence joins TRBV12-3 or TRBV12-4 and TRBJ2-1; D ambiguous. The CDR3 is 15 residues long. V shed 6 bases and J shed 9 bases, with 21 bases lying between them. The CDR3 region has the DNA TGTGCCAGCAGCATCCTGGGCCAGGACGAGGTTGAGCAGTTCTTC. Protein product: CASSILGQDEVEQFF.

The rearrangement uses TRBV30 and TRBJ1-1; possible D gene TRBD1, 5 bases. V lost 5 bases and J 4 bases, leaving 11 bases between the germline ends. This CDR3 is 12 amino acids long. Germline V gene lookup returns CDR1 GTSNPN and CDR2 SVGIG (reference sequence). Here the CDR3 reads CAWRSGVTEAFF. Here the CDR3 DNA reads TGTGCCTGGCGCTCGGGGGTCACTGAAGCTTTCTTT.

The CDR3 region is CASSLGNGYTF. The DNA of the CDR3 is TGTGCCAGCAGCCTGGGGAATGGCTACACCTTC. The chain recombines TRBV3-1 with TRBJ1-2; unclear D gene. The CDR3 totals 11 residues. In germline, CDR1 is LGHDT, CDR2 YNNKEL (reference sequence). The V end was cut by 4 bases, the J end by 6 bases, with 6 bases between.

The V call is TRBV29-1, the J call TRBJ2-2; D is unresolved. Germline loops: CDR1 SQVTM, CDR2 ANQGSEA. V was shortened by 6 bases and J by 5 bases, with 13 bases between the two germline ends. CDR3 size: 13 residues. DNA for the CDR3: TGCAGCGTCCACCGAAGTGGAACCGGGGAGCTGTTTTTT. Its protein is CSVHRSGTGELFF.

The CDR3 nucleotides read TGTGCCAGCAGAACGGATAGGAACACTGAAGCTTTCTTT. This codes for CASRTDRNTEAFF. The rearrangement joins TRBV2 to TRBJ1-1; D ambiguous. Germline lookup yields CDR1 SNHLY and CDR2 FYNNEI. Trimming stripped 6 bases from V and 1 base from J, with 9 bases between. This CDR3 spans 13 amino acids.

V is TRBV6-2 or TRBV6-3 and J is TRBJ2-7, with D possibly called TRBD1 or TRBD2 (5 bases each). Germline V gene sequence: CDR1 MNHEY, CDR2 SVGEGT. V shed 2 bases and J shed 0 bases, with 17 bases lying between them. The CDR3 spans 17 residues. CDR3 sequence: CASSYGTKGLSSYEQYF. CDR3 DNA: TGTGCCAGCAGTTACGGGACGAAGGGCCTGAGCTCCTACGAGCAGTACTTC.